The present T cell receptor (beta chain) was sequenced within a study of shared clonotypes between healthy human individuals. Study context: CD8 memory received one plate per donor, CD8 naive two, CD4 memory three and CD4 naive three.

Study-level results: Four donors held around 5% of naive CD4 clonotypes in common. The study found lower generation probabilities in non-shared clonotypes than in those shared by all four donors.

This clone was counted once. Its antigen is as yet unknown. The authors loaded roughly 180 ng DNA, 27,000 or so T cell genomes, into sorted-subset replicate PCRs. Sequenced by immunoSEQ multiplex PCR; TCRdb stores in-frame clones only, minus some. The profile covers around 720,000 clones, with about three quarters appearing a single time and around 1.8% taken by the ten largest. The origin of this receptor is a woman between 25 and 40 years old in good health. Sequenced input: memory CD4+ T cells sorted from blood. Noted subset: CD45RA-negative fraction.

The CDR3 DNA reads TGTGCCAGCAGTTATTCCTCCCTTCGGGGCAATCAGCCCCAGCATTTT. It encodes CASSYSSLRGNQPQHF. The chain has TRBV6-6 and TRBJ1-5; no firm D call. Germline CDR1 MNHNY, CDR2 SVGAGI (reference sequence). The CDR3 length is 16 residues. The ends were cut back, 3 bases at V and 2 bases at J, with 14 bases in the middle.